The clone carrying this T cell receptor beta chain was observed a few times. This sample stems from a study of blood T cells in healthy people across ages. Study overall: About one barcoded beta molecule per two T cells was captured by template switching.

Sample-barcoded 5' priming and a J-beta primer mix drove a second PCR of 7 to 11 cycles. Each TCR beta cDNA got a 12-nucleotide random molecular identifier. Each CDR3 protein is one row after TCRdb ran MiXCR on the 5' RACE reads. This table has 1.5 million or so distinct CDR3 sequences, approximately 43% appearing once. The germline V and J ends were trimmed by 5 bases and 8 bases, with 15 bases remaining between them. Germline values: CDR1 SGHTA, CDR2 FQGNSA. The CDR3 runs 13 residues. This sequence originates from a woman aged 18-29 years in good health. The rearrangement links TRBV7-2 to TRBJ1-2; D uncertain. The sequencing input was blood. DNA for the CDR3: TGTGCCAGCAGCACCGGGCCGTTAAAAGGCTACACCTTC. Translated, it gives CASSTGPLKGYTF.